These 25 T cell receptor beta chains originate from one sample sequenced in a study of T-cell reconstitution after alpha-beta-depleted transplantation in children. Unique molecular identifiers were incorporated during preparation of the TCRbeta library. TCRdb used MiXCR to reprocess the PCR reads, holding one entry per CDR3 protein. This sample yields about 170,000 distinct CDR3 sequences, of which around 10% are seen a single time; roughly 13% belongs to the top ten. The sequenced sample was PBMCs, obtained before TCRalphabeta/CD19-depleted stem cell transplant. The receptors derive from a boy younger than 10 with acute myeloid leukemia, due to receive a stem cell transplant.

The V gene is TRBV3-1, the J gene TRBJ2-3; TRBD1 aligns across 9 bases. Germline V CDR1 and CDR2: LGHDT, YNNKEL (reference sequence). Trimming cost V 5 bases and J 2 bases; bases outside gene matches: 11. This CDR3 region has 17 residues. This CDR3 reads CASSTSDRDRDTDTQYF. The CDR3 DNA reads as TGTGCCAGCAGCACCAGCGACCGGGACAGGGACACAGATACGCAGTATTTT.

This clonotype was recorded at least ten times. The chain joins TRBV6-5 to TRBJ2-1; D call uncertain. This CDR3 has 13 amino acids. Germline V gene data show CDR1 as MNHEY and CDR2 as SVGAGI. Trimming took off 5 bases at V and 10 bases at J, with 15 bases between the two ends. The CDR3 here is CASSPSLVEEQFF. DNA of the CDR3: TGTGCCAGCAGTCCTAGTTTGGTAGAGGAGCAGTTCTTC.

This clonotype occurred many times. The chain has TRBV6-1 and TRBJ2-5; unclear D gene. CDR3 length: 14 amino acids. Trimming shortened V by 10 bases and J by 0 bases, and 15 bases separated the two germline ends. Germline CDR1 is MNHNS and CDR2 is SASEGT. The CDR3 coding sequence is TGTGCCACTTCCCCCGTGAGCGACCAAGAGACCCAGTACTTC. Its translation: CATSPVSDQETQYF.

This clonotype has at least ten counts. V gene TRBV5-1 combines with J gene TRBJ1-2; 10 nucleotides agree with TRBD1. The germline CDR1 and CDR2 sequences are SGHRS and YFSETQ. CDR3 length equals 17 residues. Trimming removed 0 bases from V and 1 base from J; junction bases left unmatched: 6. CDR3 region: CASSLAGWTGGNYGYTF. The CDR3, as DNA: TGCGCCAGCAGCTTGGCTGGTTGGACAGGGGGTAACTATGGCTACACCTTC.

There are many counts of this clonotype. The chain is built from TRBV12-3 or TRBV12-4 and TRBJ1-1; D unclear. V was pared by 1 base and J by 5 bases, with 8 bases between. The CDR3 contains 13 residues. The CDR3, as DNA: TGTGCCAGCAGTTTAGTCGTGCAGACTGAAGCTTTCTTT. Its protein is CASSLVVQTEAFF.

This clonotype has a count of ten or more. This chain connects TRBV30 to TRBJ1-1; D is possibly TRBD1 (6 bases). Trimming took 1 base from V and 5 from J, leaving 14 bases between them. Germline assignment: CDR1 GTSNPN and CDR2 SVGIG (reference sequence). The CDR3 length is 14 residues. DNA for the CDR3: TGTGCCTGGAGTGGGGGGCAGGTTGGGACTGAAGCTTTCTTT. Amino acids: CAWSGGQVGTEAFF. Full variable domain (remainder filled in from reference TRBV30 and TRBJ1-1): SQTIHQWPATLVQPVGSPLSLECTVEGTSNPNLYWYRQAAGRGLQLLFYSVGIGQISSEVPQNLSASRPQDRQFILSSKKLLLSDSGFYLCAWSGGQVGTEAFFGQGTRLTVV.

This clonotype was seen many times. V and J are TRBV6-4 and TRBJ2-2; D perhaps matches TRBD2 (6 bases). The germline CDR1 and CDR2 sequences are MRHNA and SNTAGT. This CDR3 comprises 15 residues. Trimming cost V 4 bases and J 1 base, with 10 bases left between them. The CDR3 here is CASSGTIGNTGELFF. The CDR3 DNA reads as TGTGCCAGCAGTGGGACTATCGGGAACACCGGGGAGCTGTTTTTT.

This clonotype was recorded many times. V usage is TRBV19 and J usage is TRBJ2-1, with D hard to call. CDR1 is LNHDA and CDR2 is SQIVND in the germline V gene (reference sequence). The CDR3 length is 14 residues. Trimming took 1 base from V and 5 from J, leaving 9 bases between them. The CDR3 here is CASSIVFGNNEQFF. As DNA, the CDR3 is TGTGCCAGTAGTATAGTTTTCGGTAACAATGAGCAGTTCTTC.

In its sample, this clonotype was seen many times. The chain recombines TRBV5-1 with TRBJ1-3, with D tentatively TRBD1 (6 bases). V was clipped by 0 bases and J by 0 bases, with 10 bases between them. The CDR3 length is 16 residues. CDR1 and CDR2 (germline): SGHRS, YFSETQ. The CDR3 coding sequence is TGCGCCAGCAGCTTGGCGGGGGCTGGCTCTGGAAACACCATATATTTT. It specifies CASSLAGAGSGNTIYF.

Ten or more counts support this clonotype. The rearrangement uses TRBV10-1 and TRBJ2-2; no firm D call. CDR3 length equals 13 residues. V shed 2 bases and J shed 3 bases, with 4 bases lying between them. In germline, CDR1 is WNHNN, CDR2 SYGVQD (reference sequence). The CDR3 nucleotides are TGCGCCAGCAGTGAGCCTCACACCGGGGAGCTGTTTTTT. Translation gives CASSEPHTGELFF.

Details on this clonotype: This may arise from a read error, as a much more abundant clone is one base away. The J gene is TRBJ2-6, the V gene TRBV2; D may be TRBD1 (6 bases). Germline values: CDR1 SNHLY, CDR2 FYNNEI. V gave up 8 bases and J gave up 1 base, with 21 bases separating them. The CDR3 totals 18 residues. This CDR3 reads CASCPRQVGPSGANVLTF. The CDR3 DNA is TGTGCCAGCTGTCCTAGACAGGTCGGCCCTTCTGGGGCCAACGTCCTGACTTTC.

This clonotype was observed many times. V and J are TRBV4-1 and TRBJ1-1; D not certain. Trimming shortened V by 4 bases and J by 0 bases, and 12 bases separated the two germline ends. The CDR3 totals 15 residues. Germline assignment: CDR1 MGHRA and CDR2 YSYEKL. This chain's CDR3 is CASSPQELLNTEAFF. The CDR3 coding sequence is TGCGCCAGCAGCCCCCAAGAGCTTTTGAACACTGAAGCTTTCTTT.

This clonotype has ten or more counts. The rearrangement joins TRBV18 to TRBJ2-5; 11 positions match TRBD2. The V and J ends lost 3 bases and 4 bases, in that order; junction bases with no gene match: 4. The CDR3 runs to 15 residues. Germline loops: CDR1 KGHSH, CDR2 LQKENI. The CDR3 loop is CASSPPLAGVETQYF. Here the CDR3 DNA reads TGTGCCAGCTCACCGCCACTAGCGGGAGTAGAGACCCAGTACTTC.

This clonotype was counted at least ten times. This chain joins TRBV15 and TRBJ2-7; TRBD1 might be the D (6 bases). V shed 1 base and J shed 6 bases, with 16 bases lying between them. CDR1 is LNHNV and CDR2 is YYDKDF in the germline V gene (reference sequence). The CDR3 contains 15 residues. Here the CDR3 DNA reads TGTGCCACCAGCAGAGCGTTACAGGGCCTGCGCGAGCAGTACGTC. It translates to CATSRALQGLREQYV.

The chain employs TRBV7-9 and TRBJ2-3; 8 nucleotides line up with TRBD2. Germline-derived CDR1 and CDR2 are SEHNR and FQNEAQ (reference sequence). This CDR3 is built from 17 residues. Germline trimming cut 8 bases from V and 5 bases from J; bases unmatched to any gene: 18. The CDR3 bases are TGTGCCAGCCGCCTACAGGGAGTAGCGGGACCCGTAGATACGCAGTATTTT. Encoded protein: CASRLQGVAGPVDTQYF. Combining the CDR3 with reference TRBV7-9 and TRBJ2-3 gives the whole variable domain DTGVSQNPRHKITKRGQNVTFRCDPISEHNRLYWYRQTLGQGPEFLTYFQNEAQLEKSRLLSDRFSAERPKGSFSTLEIQRTEQGDSAMYLCASRLQGVAGPVDTQYFGPGTRLTVL.

This clonotype was seen repeatedly, ten times or more. V and J are TRBV27 and TRBJ2-3, with 8 bases aligning to TRBD1. The germline gives CDR1 MNHEY, CDR2 SMNVEV (reference sequence). CDR3 length equals 14 residues. The ends lost 2 bases at V and 4 bases at J; junction bases unmatched: 2. CDR3 region: CASSLQQGADTQYF. CDR3 coding DNA: TGTGCCAGCAGTTTACAACAGGGGGCAGATACGCAGTATTTT.

This clonotype was counted at least ten times. The gene calls are TRBV28 and TRBJ1-1; no definite D call. This CDR3 has 14 amino acids. CDR1 is MDHEN, CDR2 SYDVKM, per germline. The V and J ends lost 1 base and 1 base respectively, with 7 bases between them. In DNA form, the CDR3 reads TGTGCCAGCAGTTTATTTCCCACGAACACTGAAGCTTTCTTT. Its translation: CASSLFPTNTEAFF.

This clonotype was seen ten or more times. V usage is TRBV5-1 and J usage is TRBJ2-5, with 13 bases that match TRBD2. Trimming removed 0 bases from V and 4 bases from J; junction bases left unmatched: 6. The CDR3 spans 17 residues. Germline CDR1 SGHRS, CDR2 YFSETQ. CDR3 nucleotide sequence: TGCGCCAGCAGCTTGGGAACCGGGACTAGCGGGGTAGAGACCCAGTACTTC. This encodes CASSLGTGTSGVETQYF. Full variable domain (remainder filled in from reference TRBV5-1 and TRBJ2-5): KAGVTQTPRYLIKTRGQQVTLSCSPISGHRSVSWYQQTPGQGLQFLFEYFSETQRNKGNFPGRFSGRQFSNSRSEMNVSTLELGDSALYLCASSLGTGTSGVETQYFGPGTRLLVL.

This clonotype was recorded many times. The chain is built from TRBV7-2 and TRBJ1-1; no definite D call. Trimming left V 3 bases short and J 7 bases short, with 6 bases between. CDR1 is SGHTA, CDR2 FQGNSA, per germline. CDR3 length: 11 residues. The CDR3 loop reads CASSLGYEAFF. CDR3 DNA: TGTGCCAGCAGCTTGGGTTATGAAGCTTTCTTT.

This clonotype was seen many times. The rearrangement uses TRBV6-5 and TRBJ2-7, with 9 bases aligning to TRBD2. This CDR3 spans 16 amino acids. Germline loops: CDR1 MNHEY, CDR2 SVGAGI. V dropped 0 bases and J dropped 3; count of bases not matched to a gene: 6. The CDR3 nucleotides are TGTGCCAGCAGTTACTCAGGGTTAGCGGGAGACTACGAGCAGTACTTC. Translation: CASSYSGLAGDYEQYF.

This clonotype was observed many times. The chain recombines TRBV6-5 with TRBJ2-3; 8 positions agree with TRBD1. This CDR3 contains 14 residues. Germline trimming cut 5 bases from V and 6 bases from J; bases unmatched to any gene: 7. Germline V gives CDR1 MNHEY, CDR2 SVGAGI. DNA of the CDR3: TGTGCCAGCAGTACTCAGGGGGCAGGGGATACGCAGTATTTT. Residues: CASSTQGAGDTQYF.

This clonotype was counted ten times or more. The chain links TRBV7-2 to TRBJ1-2; 7 bases match TRBD1. The germline V gene has CDR1 SGHTA and CDR2 FQGNSA. The trim removed 2 bases at V and 9 bases at J, leaving 3 bases unmatched. This CDR3 is 12 amino acids long. This CDR3 reads CASSLNRGRYTF. The CDR3, as DNA: TGTGCCAGCAGCTTAAACAGGGGACGCTACACCTTC.

This clonotype was recorded many times. The chain uses TRBV3-1 and TRBJ2-7; D gene ambiguous. The CDR3 has 15 amino acids. Germline-derived CDR1 and CDR2 are LGHDT and YNNKEL (reference sequence). The V gene lost 1 base and the J gene lost 4 bases, with 14 bases spanning the gap. CDR3 DNA: TGTGCCAGCAGCCAAGGGTCAGCCGGCTATTACGAGCAGTACTTC. It codes for CASSQGSAGYYEQYF.

The CDR3 DNA sequence: TGTGCCAGTAGTATCCAGGGACCTAACTCTGGAAACACCATATATTTT. It specifies CASSIQGPNSGNTIYF. The chain combines TRBV19 with TRBJ1-3; D might be TRBD1 (5 bases). Between the trimmed V and J ends, which lost 3 bases and 0 bases, there was a span of 12 bases. The CDR3 is 16 residues long. CDR1 and CDR2 (germline): LNHDA, SQIVND (reference sequence).

This clonotype was observed many times. The chain carries TRBV5-1 and TRBJ1-5; D uncertain. Germline assignment: CDR1 SGHRS and CDR2 YFSETQ. There are 15 residues in the CDR3. V was trimmed by 1 base and J by 1 base, leaving 9 bases between them. This CDR3 reads CASSLRAGSNQPQHF. CDR3 coding DNA: TGCGCCAGCAGCTTGCGGGCGGGAAGCAATCAGCCCCAGCATTTT.